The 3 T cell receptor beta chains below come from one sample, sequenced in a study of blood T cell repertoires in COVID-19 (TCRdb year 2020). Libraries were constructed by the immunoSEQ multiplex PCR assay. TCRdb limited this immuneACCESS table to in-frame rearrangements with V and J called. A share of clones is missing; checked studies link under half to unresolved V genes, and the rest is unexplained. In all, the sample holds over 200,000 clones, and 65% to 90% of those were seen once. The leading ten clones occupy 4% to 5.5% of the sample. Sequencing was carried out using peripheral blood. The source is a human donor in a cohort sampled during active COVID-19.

Here the CDR3 reads CASRDRGTGNTIYF. CDR3 nucleotide sequence: TGTGCCAGCAGGGACAGGGGGACAGGAAACACCATATATTTT. The chain recombines TRBV6-6 with TRBJ1-3, with 10 bases lining up with TRBD1. This CDR3 is built from 14 residues. V lost 6 bases and J lost 4; bases outside the gene matches: 3. In germline, CDR1 is MNHNY, CDR2 SVGAGI (reference sequence).

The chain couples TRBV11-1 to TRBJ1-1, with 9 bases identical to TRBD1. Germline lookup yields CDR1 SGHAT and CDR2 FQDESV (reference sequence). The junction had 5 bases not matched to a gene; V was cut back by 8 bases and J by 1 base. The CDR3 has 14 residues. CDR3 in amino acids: CASYRTGENTEAFF. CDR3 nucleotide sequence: TGTGCCAGCTACCGGACAGGGGAGAACACTGAAGCTTTCTTT.

The CDR3 nucleotides read TGTGCCAGCAGCTTTTACAGGGGGAACACTGAAGCTTTCTTT. It encodes CASSFYRGNTEAFF. V usage is TRBV7-2 and J usage is TRBJ1-1; the match to TRBD1 covers 7 bases. CDR1 and CDR2 (germline): SGHTA, FQGNSA. Germline trimming cut 3 bases from V and 1 base from J; bases unmatched to any gene: 2. The CDR3 has 14 amino acids.